The 8 T cell receptor beta chains below were found in one sample sequenced in a study of T cell repertoires in cytomegalovirus infection (dated by TCRdb to between 2018 and 2020). The instrument was an Illumina HiSeq 1500. The public reads were run again by TCRdb, first through fastp at Q25 and then through MiXCR, and only productive beta chains were kept. Entries are consolidated by CDR3 protein sequence, retaining the most common genes and DNA. In this sample the table shows a few hundred thousand distinct CDR3 sequences, 17% of which occur a single time. The top ten clones comprise less than 60% of the sample. Sequencing used CD8+ T cells from PBMCs. The receptor set was obtained from a human donor in good health (CMV status not recorded). Some clones in this sample may be carry-over from other donors' samples.

This chain joins TRBV6-1 and TRBJ2-1; D perhaps matches TRBD1 (6 bases). The germline CDR1 and CDR2 sequences are MNHNS and SASEGT. Trimming removed 2 bases at V and 2 bases at J, with 19 bases between. The CDR3 runs 18 residues. The CDR3 DNA sequence: TGTGCCAGCAGTGAACCCTCTCGTCTTTCAGGGGCCTACAATGAGCAGTTCTTC. It translates to CASSEPSRLSGAYNEQFF.

The table lists this clonotype with a few counts. The rearrangement links TRBV14 to TRBJ2-5; 7 nucleotides align to TRBD1. CDR3 length equals 17 residues. Germline trimming cut 0 bases from V and 4 bases from J; bases unmatched to any gene: 11. From germline, CDR1 is SGHDN and CDR2 FVKESK. CDR3 amino acids: CASSQDTYDRARETQYF. Here the CDR3 DNA reads TGTGCCAGCAGCCAAGACACGTACGACAGGGCACGAGAGACCCAGTACTTC. Full variable domain (missing parts from reference TRBV14 and TRBJ2-5): EAGVTQFPSHSVIEKGQTVTLRCDPISGHDNLYWYRRVMGKEIKFLLHFVKESKQDESGMPNNRFLAERTGGTYSTLKVQPAELEDSGVYFCASSQDTYDRARETQYFGPGTRLLVL.

J is TRBJ1-4 and V is TRBV6-1; D unresolved. Germline CDR1 MNHNS, CDR2 SASEGT. Trimming removed 6 bases at V and 5 bases at J, with 16 bases between. The CDR3 runs 15 residues. CDR3: CASRQEEKKNEKLFF. In DNA, the CDR3 is TGTGCCAGCAGGCAGGAAGAAAAGAAAAATGAAAAACTGTTTTTT.

This clonotype was seen ten or more times. The chain carries TRBV7-6 and TRBJ2-5; the D is unclear. V dropped 5 bases and J dropped 3 bases, with 10 bases sitting between them. CDR1 and CDR2 from the germline V gene are SGHVS and FNYEAQ. CDR3 length equals 13 residues. CDR3 protein: CASSPGWEETQYF. The CDR3 nucleotides are TGTGCCAGCAGCCCCGGATGGGAAGAGACCCAGTACTTC.

This clonotype was counted only a few times. V is TRBV29-1 and J is TRBJ2-7; TRBD1 aligns across 7 bases. The length of the CDR3 is 15 residues. With V trimmed by 3 bases and J by 2 bases, 10 bases remained unmatched. Germline CDR1 SQVTM, CDR2 ANQGSEA. CDR3 nucleotides: TGCAGCGTTGAGGGGGTTGAAACAGGGGCCTACGAGCAGTACTTC. It yields the protein CSVEGVETGAYEQYF.

This clonotype was counted only a few times. The gene calls are TRBV20-1 and TRBJ2-2; 8 bases are shared with TRBD1. Trimming at V came to 5 bases and at J to 5 bases, leaving 10 bases not matched to a gene. The CDR3 runs to 15 residues. Germline values: CDR1 DFQATT, CDR2 SNEGSKA (reference sequence). CDR3 sequence reads: CSAPQGAVGTGELFF. In DNA, the CDR3 is TGCAGTGCTCCCCAGGGGGCGGTTGGGACCGGGGAGCTGTTTTTT.

Many counts were recorded for this clonotype. The chain employs TRBV7-9 and TRBJ2-1; 9 nucleotides agree with TRBD2. The J segment lost 7 bases and the V segment lost 4 bases, leaving 14 bases of the junction unmatched. This CDR3 is built from 17 residues. Looked up from germline, CDR1 is SEHNR and CDR2 is FQNEAQ (reference sequence). The CDR3: CASSSSFERGAENEQFF. CDR3 sequence (DNA): TGTGCCAGCAGCTCTAGCTTTGAGCGGGGGGCGGAGAATGAGCAGTTCTTC. Full variable domain (remainder filled in from reference TRBV7-9 and TRBJ2-1): DTGVSQNPRHKITKRGQNVTFRCDPISEHNRLYWYRQTLGQGPEFLTYFQNEAQLEKSRLLSDRFSAERPKGSFSTLEIQRTEQGDSAMYLCASSSSFERGAENEQFFGPGTRLTVL.

A few counts support this clonotype. The rearrangement uses TRBV4-3 and TRBJ2-7; D perhaps matches TRBD1 (5 bases). Trimming stripped 3 bases from V and 2 bases from J, with 14 bases between. Germline loops: CDR1 LGHNA, CDR2 YSLEER. This CDR3 has 15 amino acids. The CDR3 is CASSHHLGATYEQYF. Here the CDR3 DNA reads TGCGCCAGCAGCCATCACCTAGGGGCTACCTACGAGCAGTACTTC.